This TCR beta chain was recovered during a study of blood T cell repertoires in COVID-19. The wider study: PBMCs, B-cell-depleted T cells, or T cells were the source of the cDNA or gDNA that made up the material.

TCRdb keeps only in-frame clones here, not all; method: immunoSEQ multiplex PCR. The data show 95,000 to 110,000 clones, roughly 91% seen once. Sequenced sample: peripheral blood. The TCR sequence derives from a human donor in a cohort sampled during active COVID-19.

CDR3 amino acids: CASSPGTGGHEQYF. Here the CDR3 DNA reads TGTGCCAGCAGCCCCGGGACAGGGGGGCACGAGCAGTACTTC. The chain carries TRBV5-4 and TRBJ2-7; 11 bases are a match to TRBD1. Germline CDR1 reads SGHNT; CDR2 reads YYREEE (reference sequence). The CDR3 extends over 14 amino acids. V trimming: 4 bases; J trimming: 5 bases; junction bases outside the gene matches: 5.